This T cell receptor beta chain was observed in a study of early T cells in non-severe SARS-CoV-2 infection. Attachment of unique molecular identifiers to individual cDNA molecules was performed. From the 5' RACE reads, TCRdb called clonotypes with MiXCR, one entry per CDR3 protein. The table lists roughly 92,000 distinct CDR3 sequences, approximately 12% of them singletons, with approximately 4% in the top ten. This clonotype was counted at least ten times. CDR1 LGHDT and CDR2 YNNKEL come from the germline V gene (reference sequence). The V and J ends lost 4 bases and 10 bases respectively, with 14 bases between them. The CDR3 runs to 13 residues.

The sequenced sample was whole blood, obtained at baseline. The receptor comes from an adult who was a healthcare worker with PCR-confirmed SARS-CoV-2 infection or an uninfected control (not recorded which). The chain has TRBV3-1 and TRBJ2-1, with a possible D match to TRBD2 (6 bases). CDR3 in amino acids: CASSLRRVNEQFF. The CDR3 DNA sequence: TGTGCCAGCAGCCTACGGAGGGTAAACGAGCAGTTCTTC.